This T cell receptor (beta chain) is from a study of CD8+ T cells in alopecia areata. General study findings and limits: The study found higher clonality in lesional than normal scalp, especially in alopecia totalis/universalis. Mice showed TCR sharing more clearly than patients did, possibly owing to HLA.

A remark on this clone: The antigen is undetermined.

Looked up from germline, CDR1 is MNHEY and CDR2 is SVGAGI. The CDR3 has 15 residues. J was trimmed by 7 bases and V by 5 bases; bases with no gene match: 9. Isolation of CD4+ and CD8+ T cells from PBMCs was achieved by sorting. The authors extracted RNA and reverse transcribed it into cDNA as the sequencing template. This table comes from immunoSEQ multiplex PCR, and its TCRdb copy is limited to in-frame clones, with some not included. The sample shows 98,000 or so clones, 59% of them seen only once. This clonotype was sampled from a human donor in good health. This chain connects TRBV6-5 to TRBJ1-5; 9 nucleotides agree with TRBD1. The sequenced material came from CD8+ T cells sorted from blood. In DNA form, the CDR3 reads TGTGCCAGCAGTCCCGGACAGGGGCCTAGACAGCCCCAGCATTTT. Residues: CASSPGQGPRQPQHF.